This record concerns one T cell receptor (beta chain) sequence. Assay used: immunoSEQ multiplex PCR; TCRdb lists only in-frame clones, some missing. The sample has fewer than 110,000 clones; about nine tenths are singletons. The sample comes from a study of T cell responses to AZD1222 COVID-19 vaccine. The clonotype was recovered from an adult in good health. The sample consisted of peripheral blood, taken on day 0 of AZD1222 vaccination.

CDR3 DNA sequence: TGTGCCAGCAGCCTGGGGACAGCCTACGAGCAGTACTTC. Encoded protein: CASSLGTAYEQYF. The chain uses TRBV7-9 and TRBJ2-7; TRBD1 matches 7 bases. J lost 2 bases, V lost 5 bases, and 3 bases had no gene match. CDR1 and CDR2 from the germline V gene are SEHNR and FQNEAQ (reference sequence). The CDR3 loop spans 13 amino acids.